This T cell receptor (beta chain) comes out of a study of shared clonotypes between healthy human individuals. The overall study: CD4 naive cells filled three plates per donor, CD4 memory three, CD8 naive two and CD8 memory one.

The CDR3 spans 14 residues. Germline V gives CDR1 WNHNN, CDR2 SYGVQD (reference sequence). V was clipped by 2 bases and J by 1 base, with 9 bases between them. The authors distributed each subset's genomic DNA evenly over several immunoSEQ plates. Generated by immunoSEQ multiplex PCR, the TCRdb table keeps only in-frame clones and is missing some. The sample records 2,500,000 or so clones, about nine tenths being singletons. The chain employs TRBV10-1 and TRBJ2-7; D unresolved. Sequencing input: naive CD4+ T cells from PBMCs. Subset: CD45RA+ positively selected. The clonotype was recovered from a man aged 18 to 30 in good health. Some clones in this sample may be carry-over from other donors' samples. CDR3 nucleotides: TGCGCCAGCAGTGAGACCGCCTCATCCTACGAGCAGTACTTC. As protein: CASSETASSYEQYF.